Listed below are T cell receptor beta chains from one sample, sequenced in a study of blood T cell repertoires in COVID-19. Sequencing used immunoSEQ multiplex PCR; TCRdb keeps in-frame clones, though not all of them. Of 85,000 to 130,000 clones detected, approximately 86% appear once; the ten largest clones hold less than 3%. Input material: PBMCs or T cells enriched from blood (not recorded which). All receptors come from a woman in her forties or fifties who had recovered from COVID-19. The CDR3 runs from the conserved cysteine through the conserved F or W. The D gene is left open where the match is weak. The listing skips clone size in some rows; elsewhere it reads once, few, many or a size class.

size: -
D: -
J: TRBJ1-3
V: TRBV19
CDR3: CASNGGSGNTIYF
DNA: TGTGCCAGTAACGGGGGCTCTGGAAACACCATATATTTT

size: -
D: TRBD2
J: TRBJ2-1
V: TRBV9
CDR3: CASSVGSPAGYNEQFF
DNA: TGTGCCAGCAGCGTAGGGTCGCCAGCGGGATATAATGAGCAGTTCTTC

size: -
D: TRBD1
J: TRBJ2-7
V: TRBV5-1
CDR3: CASREPTGDEQYF
DNA: TGCGCCAGCAGAGAACCAACAGGGGACGAGCAGTACTTC

size: -
D: -
J: TRBJ1-5
V: TRBV28
CDR3: CASSLGGGGAYQPQHF
DNA: TGTGCCAGCAGTCTTGGCGGTGGGGGGGCCTATCAGCCCCAGCATTTT

size: -
D: -
J: TRBJ1-5
V: TRBV18
CDR3: CASSPSFLMGSGNQPQHF
DNA: TGTGCCAGCTCACCATCCTTTTTAATGGGGAGTGGTAATCAGCCCCAGCATTTT

size: -
D: -
J: TRBJ2-7
V: TRBV7-9
CDR3: CASSPLATYEQYF
DNA: TGTGCCAGCAGTCCTCTAGCAACCTACGAGCAGTACTTC

size: -
D: -
J: TRBJ1-1
V: TRBV18
CDR3: CASSPLSNTEAFF
DNA: TGTGCCAGCTCACCACTCTCCAACACTGAAGCTTTCTTT

size: -
D: -
J: TRBJ2-7
V: TRBV6-5
CDR3: CASSYSGLTYEQYF
DNA: TGTGCCAGCAGTTACTCAGGACTGACCTACGAGCAGTACTTC

size: -
D: -
J: TRBJ2-5
V: TRBV5-1
CDR3: CASSTPGTTQETQYF
DNA: TGCGCCAGCAGCACCCCTGGGACAACTCAAGAGACCCAGTACTTC

size: -
D: -
J: TRBJ2-1
V: TRBV24-1
CDR3: CATSDLSASSYNEQFF
DNA: TGTGCCACCAGTGATTTGTCAGCTAGCTCCTACAATGAGCAGTTCTTC

size: -
D: TRBD1
J: TRBJ1-1
V: TRBV4-2
CDR3: CASSRTGETEAFF
DNA: TGTGCCAGCAGCCGGACAGGGGAGACTGAAGCTTTCTTT

size: -
D: -
J: TRBJ2-7
V: TRBV9
CDR3: CASSVGPLIRDSSYEQYF
DNA: TGTGCCAGCAGCGTAGGCCCCCTAATCCGGGACTCATCCTACGAGCAGTACTTC

size: -
D: -
J: TRBJ2-2
V: TRBV7-2
CDR3: CASSFDRPNTGELFF
DNA: TGTGCCAGCAGCTTCGACAGGCCGAACACCGGGGAGCTGTTTTTT

size: -
D: TRBD2
J: TRBJ2-3
V: TRBV24-1
CDR3: CATSDAPSGVGTDTQYF
DNA: TGTGCCACCAGTGACGCGCCTAGCGGGGTAGGCACAGATACGCAGTATTTT

size: -
D: -
J: TRBJ1-2
V: TRBV25-1
CDR3: CASGRGDYGYTF
DNA: TGTGCCAGCGGCCGGGGGGACTATGGCTACACCTTC

size: -
D: TRBD1
J: TRBJ2-7
V: TRBV7-9
CDR3: CASSPPGQHPLYEQYF
DNA: TGTGCCAGCAGCCCTCCGGGACAGCATCCTCTCTACGAGCAGTACTTC

size: -
D: TRBD2
J: TRBJ2-3
V: TRBV5-4
CDR3: CASSRRTSKTDTQYF
DNA: TGTGCCAGCAGCCGCCGGACTAGCAAGACAGATACGCAGTATTTT

size: -
D: TRBD2
J: TRBJ2-7
V: TRBV20-1
CDR3: CSASTGREGAYEQYF
DNA: TGCAGTGCTAGTACCGGGCGGGAGGGGGCCTACGAGCAGTACTTC

size: once
D: TRBD2
J: TRBJ2-3
V: TRBV9
CDR3: CASSVSGGSSDTDTQYF
DNA: TGTGCCAGCAGCGTAAGCGGGGGCTCTTCGGACACAGATACGCAGTATTTT

size: -
D: TRBD2
J: TRBJ2-7
V: TRBV5-1
CDR3: CASSPLQAGGLGEGYEQYF
DNA: TGCGCCAGCAGCCCCCTACAAGCGGGGGGTCTAGGAGAGGGGTACGAGCAGTACTTC

size: -
D: -
J: TRBJ1-2
V: TRBV7-6
CDR3: CASSPGEGYTF
DNA: TGTGCCAGCAGCCCCGGTGAGGGCTACACCTTC

size: -
D: -
J: TRBJ1-3
V: TRBV6-5
CDR3: CASKDRGSGNTIYF
DNA: TGTGCCAGCAAGGACAGAGGTAGCGGAAACACCATATATTTT